This T cell receptor beta chain was recorded in a study of cytomegalovirus exposure and HLA in healthy donors. Likely unrecorded immune exposures existed in these nominally healthy donors. 60 Vbeta and 13 Jbeta primers were used in PCR. This table comes from immunoSEQ multiplex PCR, and its TCRdb copy is limited to in-frame clones, with some not included. This table has roughly 130,000 clones, approximately 79% appearing once. Study results and caveats: Indistinguishable V segments, including TRBV6-2 and TRBV6-3, were excluded. Fewer N-insertions than the roughly 600-donor mean were reportedly shown by an Asian-associated ancestry cluster in a later analysis.

Note on this clone: Its antigen is undetermined.

The length of the CDR3 is 19 residues. The ends lost 6 bases at V and 0 bases at J; junction bases unmatched: 17. CDR1 and CDR2 from the germline V gene are SGHAT and FQNNGV. The receptor was derived from a woman aged 45 to 65 in good health and CMV-seropositive. The sample was PBMCs. The J gene is TRBJ1-1, the V gene TRBV11-2; 9 bases fit TRBD1. In DNA form, the CDR3 reads TGTGCCAGCAGGGCACAGGGGGCGCTTTCTTATGGCCTGAACACTGAAGCTTTCTTT. This codes for CASRAQGALSYGLNTEAFF.